The 8 T cell receptor beta chains below were found in one sample sequenced in a study of post-analysis software for immune sequencing data. Included in the TCR beta cDNA libraries were unique molecular identifiers. TCRdb re-derived calls from the PCR reads in MiXCR, one entry per CDR3 protein. The table includes some 890,000 distinct CDR3 sequences, under 70% detected once. Regarding the study as a whole: In patients, TRBV5-6, TRBV5-1 and TRBV20-1 belonged to roughly five TRBV segments found more frequently than in controls.

These TCRs' antigens remain unknown. Sequencing used blood. These receptors came from a girl aged 10 to 17 with multiple sclerosis.

The chain carries TRBV29-1 and TRBJ2-1; 9 bases line up with TRBD2. Germline lookup yields CDR1 SQVTM and CDR2 ANQGSEA. This CDR3 is built from 12 residues. The junction had 3 bases not matched to a gene; V was cut back by 3 bases and J by 9 bases. The CDR3 coding sequence is TGCAGCGTTGATCTAGCGGGAAGTGAGCAGTTCTTC. Translating gives CSVDLAGSEQFF.

V usage is TRBV10-2 and J usage is TRBJ2-2, with D tentatively TRBD2 (5 bases). The CDR3 is made up of 12 amino acids. Germline values: CDR1 WSHSY, CDR2 SAAADI. Trimming took 5 bases from V and 5 from J, leaving 6 bases between them. For the CDR3, the DNA is TGCGCCAGCAGTACTAGAACCGGGGAGCTGTTTTTT. It codes for CASSTRTGELFF.

In its sample, this clonotype was seen a few times. The genes are TRBV6-5 and TRBJ1-1, with 9 bases fitting TRBD1. Germline V gives CDR1 MNHEY, CDR2 SVGAGI. V shed 0 bases, J shed 6 bases, and the junction held 8 bases outside the gene matches. There are 16 residues in the CDR3. CDR3 bases: TGTGCCAGCAGTTACTCCGGGACAGGGTTGGTCGCTGAAGCTTTCTTT. The encoded protein is CASSYSGTGLVAEAFF.

The chain carries TRBV9 and TRBJ2-5; TRBD1 aligns across 9 bases. Judging by the DNA end, TRBJ2-7 fits better; the J call may be wrong. Germline V gene data show CDR1 as SGDLS and CDR2 as YYNGEE. The CDR3 consists of 14 residues. The chain's CDR3 is CASSPGTGRNEQYF. In DNA, the CDR3 is TGTGCCAGCAGCCCTGGGACAGGGAGGAACGAGCAGTACTTC.

This clonotype appeared once. This rearrangement joins TRBV5-1 to TRBJ2-7; D unclear. The V end was cut by 6 bases, the J end by 0 bases, with 10 bases between. The germline CDR1 and CDR2 sequences are SGHRS and YFSETQ. The CDR3 is 13 amino acids. The CDR3 sequence: CASTPPDSYEQYF. The CDR3 DNA reads as TGCGCCAGCACCCCACCGGACTCCTACGAGCAGTACTTC.

V and J are TRBV20-1 and TRBJ2-5, with D possibly TRBD1 on 6 matching bases. The DNA end favors TRBJ2-7, so the J call may be wrong. Germline V gene data show CDR1 as DFQATT and CDR2 as SNEGSKA (reference sequence). The CDR3 has 14 amino acids. The DNA for the CDR3 is TGCAGTGCTAGACAGGGGAGAGGGGCCTACGAGCAGTACTTC. Amino acids: CSARQGRGAYEQYF.

The V and J genes are TRBV5-1 and TRBJ2-1; the match to TRBD2 covers 13 bases. The CDR3 loop spans 17 amino acids. Germline lookup yields CDR1 SGHRS and CDR2 YFSETQ. V was clipped by 4 bases and J by 9 bases; unmatched bases: 13. CDR3: CASSRGLLAGGPLEQFF. The CDR3 DNA is TGCGCCAGCAGCCGGGGGCTACTAGCGGGGGGGCCCCTTGAGCAGTTCTTC.

This sequence joins TRBV11-1 and TRBJ2-7; a weak D match, TRBD1 (5 bases). Germline V gene sequence: CDR1 SGHAT, CDR2 FQDESV (reference sequence). The CDR3 contains 15 residues. V dropped 3 bases and J dropped 0 bases, with 12 bases sitting between them. CDR3 residues: CASSFSQGFSYEQYF. CDR3 sequence (DNA): TGTGCCAGCAGCTTTTCCCAGGGATTCTCCTACGAGCAGTACTTC.